The rows below give T cell receptor beta chains drawn from one sample of a study of PD-1 blockade in classical Hodgkin lymphoma. Only in-frame clones appear in the TCRdb table, and some are missing; sequencing was by immunoSEQ multiplex PCR. This table holds tens of thousands of clones, 80% to 90% found once. This material consisted of peripheral blood mononuclear cells (PBMCs), taken at baseline. The origin of the receptors is a human donor with classical Hodgkin lymphoma. Both conserved end residues are part of each CDR3. The D gene is left open where the match is weak. Expanded clones are given a class, and other clones once, few, many or no size at all.

j_call	clone_size	v_call	d_call	cdr3_length	cdr3_nt	cdr3_aa
TRBJ1-5	.	TRBV30	.	16	TGTGCCTGGAGTCTCGTTCGAGGAGATAGCAATCAGCCCCAGCATTTT	CAWSLVRGDSNQPQHF
TRBJ1-1	.	TRBV27	.	15	TGTGCCAGCAGTTTAGGGGCAGGCCGAGGCACTGAAGCTTTCTTT	CASSLGAGRGTEAFF
TRBJ2-7	.	TRBV25-1	.	15	TGTGCCAGCAGCCTTCACACTCCAGGGGTCGACGAGCAGTACTTC	CASSLHTPGVDEQYF
TRBJ2-3	.	TRBV4-2	.	17	TGTGCCAGCAGCCAAGATCCGCAGGGGTCCGGCACAGATACGCAGTATTTT	CASSQDPQGSGTDTQYF
TRBJ1-3	few	TRBV9	.	16	TGTGCCAGCAGCCCGACAGGCTGGAGCTCTGGAAACACCATATATTTT	CASSPTGWSSGNTIYF
TRBJ2-2	.	TRBV7-3	.	14	TGTGCCAGCAGCTTACAGGTTAACACCGGGGAGCTGTTTTTT	CASSLQVNTGELFF
TRBJ1-5	.	TRBV5-6	.	16	TGTGCCAGCAGCTTGGCAGGCCGGTATAGCAATCAGCCCCAGCATTTT	CASSLAGRYSNQPQHF
TRBJ2-3	.	TRBV18	.	12	TGTGCCAGCTCAACACTCGGAGATACGCAGTATTTT	CASSTLGDTQYF
TRBJ1-1	.	TRBV4-1	.	15	TGCGCCAGCAGCCAAGTGGCGGCTATGAACACTGAAGCTTTCTTT	CASSQVAAMNTEAFF
TRBJ2-2	.	TRBV6-4	.	13	TGTGCCAGCAGTGCCGAGTTATCCGGGGAGCTGTTTTTT	CASSAELSGELFF
TRBJ1-1	once	TRBV2	.	15	TGTGCCAGCAGTGGGGTGGGTAGCGGGGGCACTGAAGCTTTCTTT	CASSGVGSGGTEAFF
TRBJ2-5	.	TRBV28	.	14	TGTGCCAGCAGTTTTACCCCCTACCAAGAGACCCAGTACTTC	CASSFTPYQETQYF
TRBJ1-1	.	TRBV7-8	.	15	TGTGCCAGCAGCTTAGAGGATTTGGGGTACACTGAAGCTTTCTTT	CASSLEDLGYTEAFF
TRBJ1-1	.	TRBV12-2	.	16	TGTGCAAGTCGGCGTTCTGGTAGGTCAGGGACCACTGAAGCTTTCTTT	CASRRSGRSGTTEAFF
TRBJ2-7	.	TRBV21-1	.	15	TGTGCCAGCACCCAATATCTTGCCCACCGGTTGGAGCAGTACTTC	CASTQYLAHRLEQYF
TRBJ1-5	.	TRBV6-1	.	11	TGTGCCAGCAGTGATGTTCAGCCCCAGCATTTT	CASSDVQPQHF
TRBJ2-2	.	TRBV10-2	TRBD2	15	TGCGCCAGCAGTGTGGCGGGGGCGAACACCGGGGAGCTGTTTTTT	CASSVAGANTGELFF
TRBJ1-2	.	TRBV2	.	13	TGTGCCAGCATGCAGGCAGCCAACTATGGCTACACCTTC	CASMQAANYGYTF
TRBJ2-7	.	TRBV30	.	14	TGTGCCTGGAGGAAGCAGGGGCTCCCCATATTGCAGTACTTC	CAWRKQGLPILQYF
TRBJ2-5	.	TRBV12-5	.	14	TGTGCTAGTGGGGCGATACATAGACAAGAGACCCAGTACTTC	CASGAIHRQETQYF
TRBJ2-5	once	TRBV6-5	.	13	TGTGCCAGCAGTTTGGGCAGCCCAGAGACCCAGTACTTC	CASSLGSPETQYF
TRBJ1-2	.	TRBV30	.	14	TGTGCCTGGAGTTTGAGTAGTGGTAACTATGGCTACACCTTC	CAWSLSSGNYGYTF
TRBJ2-1	.	TRBV19	TRBD1	16	TGTGCCAGTACCAATACCGGGACAGGGGGCATGGGTGAGCAGTTCTTC	CASTNTGTGGMGEQFF
TRBJ2-5	.	TRBV28	.	14	TGTGCCAGCAGTTTTTGGAGGAGACGGGAGACCCAGTACTTC	CASSFWRRRETQYF
TRBJ1-4	.	TRBV12-5	.	14	TGTGCTAGTGATCCGGGACAACCCAATGAAAAACTGTTTTTT	CASDPGQPNEKLFF
TRBJ2-6	.	TRBV2	TRBD2	17	TGTGCCAGCAGGACGGGACCCCCGGGGGGTGGGGCCAACGTCCTGACTTTC	CASRTGPPGGGANVLTF
TRBJ1-2	few	TRBV6-1	.	14	TGTGCCAGCAGTGAAGGTCCGGGGTTATATGGCTACACCTTC	CASSEGPGLYGYTF
TRBJ1-6	.	TRBV25-1	.	14	TGTGCCAGCAGTGGAGACTCCTATAATTCACCCCTCCACTTT	CASSGDSYNSPLHF
TRBJ1-2	.	TRBV6-5	TRBD1	14	TGTGCCAGCAAAACAAAGGGGGCCTACTATGGCTACACCTTC	CASKTKGAYYGYTF
TRBJ2-1	.	TRBV7-9	TRBD2	13	TGTGCCAGCAGCTCACCACCGGCGGGGGAAAAGTTCTTC	CASSSPPAGEKFF
TRBJ1-1	.	TRBV29-1	.	15	TGCAGCGTAAGAGGGGGACCGGATAAGAACACTGAAGCTTTCTTT	CSVRGGPDKNTEAFF
TRBJ2-7	.	TRBV23-1	.	12	TGCGCCAGCAGTCATAAGGCCTACGAGCAGTACTTC	CASSHKAYEQYF
TRBJ1-5	.	TRBV28	.	16	TGTGCCAGCAGTTTAAGGCGGGTTACGAGCAATCAGCCCCAGCATTTT	CASSLRRVTSNQPQHF
TRBJ1-2	.	TRBV6-1	TRBD1	15	TGTGCCAGCAGTGATAAGGGCAGGGGGTACTATGGCTACACCTTC	CASSDKGRGYYGYTF
TRBJ2-7	.	TRBV7-9	TRBD1	13	TGTGCCAGCAGCTGGACAGGGGAGGGCGAGCAGTACTTC	CASSWTGEGEQYF
TRBJ1-6	few	TRBV27	.	18	TGTGCCAGCAGTTCGACCTTTCGACAGGCCTTCTATAATTCACCCCTCCACTTT	CASSSTFRQAFYNSPLHF
TRBJ2-5	.	TRBV28	.	13	TGTGCCAGCAGCCGTCTGGTCCAAGAGACCCAGTACTTC	CASSRLVQETQYF
TRBJ2-7	.	TRBV5-1	TRBD2	14	TGCGCCAGCAATCTAGCGGGGGGCCCCTACGAGCAGTACTTC	CASNLAGGPYEQYF
TRBJ2-1	.	TRBV6-5	.	11	TGTGCCAGCAATTACAGGGATGAGCAGTTCTTC	CASNYRDEQFF
TRBJ2-7	.	TRBV6-5	TRBD1	14	TGTGCCAGCAGTTACTCGGGACAGCCATACGAGCAGTACTTC	CASSYSGQPYEQYF